This T cell receptor beta chain appears in the sequencing data of a study of T cells in Graves' hyperthyroidism and ophthalmopathy. This clonotype was found a few times. Its antigen remains unidentified. General study findings and limits: Most thyroid-expanded clonotypes above 0.001 were also found in blood.

Diagnosis relied on clinical symptoms, serum thyroxine and TRAb, thyroid ultrasound and orbital computed tomography. From RNA transcripts, TCR beta CDR3 regions were amplified. Researchers ran a first-round RT-PCR on the TCR CDR3 using the HTBI primer set. TCRdb used MiXCR to reprocess the multiplex PCR reads, holding one entry per CDR3 protein. The sample has about 52,000 distinct CDR3 sequences, less than 50% seen once; the top ten hold about 8.9%. The CDR3 runs 16 residues. Trimming shortened V by 0 bases and J by 1 base, and 10 bases separated the two germline ends. Germline V gives CDR1 KGHSH, CDR2 LQKENI.

The chain is built from TRBV18 and TRBJ1-5; tentative D call: TRBD1 (5 bases). Sequencing was performed on blood. This sequence was found in a woman in her forties or fifties with Graves' ophthalmopathy. CDR3 sequence (DNA): TGTGCCAGCTCACCACCGGGGGGTGCAAGCAATCAGCCCCAGCATTTT. Its protein is CASSPPGGASNQPQHF.